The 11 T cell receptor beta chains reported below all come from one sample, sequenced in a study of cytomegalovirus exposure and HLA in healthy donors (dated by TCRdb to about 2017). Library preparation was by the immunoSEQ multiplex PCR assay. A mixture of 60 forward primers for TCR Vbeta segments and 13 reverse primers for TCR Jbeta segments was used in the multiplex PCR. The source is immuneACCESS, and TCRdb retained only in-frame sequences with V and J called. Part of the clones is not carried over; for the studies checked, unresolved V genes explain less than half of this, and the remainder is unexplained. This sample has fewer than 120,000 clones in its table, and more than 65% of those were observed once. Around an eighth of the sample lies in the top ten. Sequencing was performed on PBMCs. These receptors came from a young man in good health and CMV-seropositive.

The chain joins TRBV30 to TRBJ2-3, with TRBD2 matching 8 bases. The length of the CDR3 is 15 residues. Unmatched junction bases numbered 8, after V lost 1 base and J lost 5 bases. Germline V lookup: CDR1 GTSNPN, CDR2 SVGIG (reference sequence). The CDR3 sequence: CAWSAERGRLDTQYF. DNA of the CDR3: TGTGCCTGGAGTGCGGAGCGGGGGCGGTTAGATACGCAGTATTTT.

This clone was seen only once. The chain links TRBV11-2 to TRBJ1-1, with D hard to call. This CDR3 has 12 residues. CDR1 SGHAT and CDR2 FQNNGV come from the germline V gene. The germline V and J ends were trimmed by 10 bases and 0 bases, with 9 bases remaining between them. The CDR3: CATRVLNTEAFF. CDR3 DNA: TGTGCCACCCGGGTTTTGAACACTGAAGCTTTCTTT.

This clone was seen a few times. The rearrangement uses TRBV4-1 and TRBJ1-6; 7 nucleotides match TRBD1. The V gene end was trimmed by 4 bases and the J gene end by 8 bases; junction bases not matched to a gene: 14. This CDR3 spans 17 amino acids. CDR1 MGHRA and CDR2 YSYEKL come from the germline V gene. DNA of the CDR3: TGCGCCAGCAGCCCTACACTAAAACAGGGGATTGATTCACCCCTCCACTTT. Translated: CASSPTLKQGIDSPLHF.

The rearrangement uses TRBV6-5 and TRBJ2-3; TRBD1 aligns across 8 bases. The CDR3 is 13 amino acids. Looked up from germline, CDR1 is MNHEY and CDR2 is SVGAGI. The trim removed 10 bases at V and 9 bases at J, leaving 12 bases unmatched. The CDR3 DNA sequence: TGTGCCACCATCCCCCACAGGACAGGGACGCAGTATTTT. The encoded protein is CATIPHRTGTQYF.

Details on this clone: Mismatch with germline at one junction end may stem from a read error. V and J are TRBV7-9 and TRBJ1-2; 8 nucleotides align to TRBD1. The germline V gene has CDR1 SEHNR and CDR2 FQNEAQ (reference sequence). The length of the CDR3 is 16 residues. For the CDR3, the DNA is TGTTCCAGCAGCTTAGGCGCGGGACAGGCGGGGGATGGCTACACCTTC. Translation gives CSSSLGAGQAGDGYTF. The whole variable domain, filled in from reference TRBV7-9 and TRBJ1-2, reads DTGVSQNPRHKITKRGQNVTFRCDPISEHNRLYWYRQTLGQGPEFLTYFQNEAQLEKSRLLSDRFSAERPKGSFSTLEIQRTEQGDSAMYLCSSSLGAGQAGDGYTFGSGTRLTVV.

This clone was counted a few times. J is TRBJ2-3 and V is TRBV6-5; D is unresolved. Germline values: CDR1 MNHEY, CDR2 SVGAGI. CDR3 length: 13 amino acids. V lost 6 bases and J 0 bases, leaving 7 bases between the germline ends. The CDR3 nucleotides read TGTGCCAGCAGGGCACCTAGCACAGATACGCAGTATTTT. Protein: CASRAPSTDTQYF.

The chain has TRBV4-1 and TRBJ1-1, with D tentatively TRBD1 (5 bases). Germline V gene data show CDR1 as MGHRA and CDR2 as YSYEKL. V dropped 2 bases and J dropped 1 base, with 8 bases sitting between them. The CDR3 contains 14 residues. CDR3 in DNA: TGCGCCAGCAGCCAAAGTACAGGGAACACTGAAGCTTTCTTT. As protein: CASSQSTGNTEAFF.

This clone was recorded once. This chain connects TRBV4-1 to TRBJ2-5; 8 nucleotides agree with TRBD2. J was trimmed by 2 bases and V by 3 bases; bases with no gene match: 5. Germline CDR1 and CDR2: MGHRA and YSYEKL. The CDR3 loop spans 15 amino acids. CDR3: CASSHRAGGQETQYF. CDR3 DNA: TGCGCCAGCAGCCATCGCGCGGGGGGTCAAGAGACCCAGTACTTC.

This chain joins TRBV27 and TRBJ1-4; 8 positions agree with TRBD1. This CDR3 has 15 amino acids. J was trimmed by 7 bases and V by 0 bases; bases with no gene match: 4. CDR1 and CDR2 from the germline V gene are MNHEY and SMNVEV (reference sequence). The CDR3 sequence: CASSLSRTGFEKLFF. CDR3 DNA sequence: TGTGCCAGCAGTTTATCCCGGACAGGGTTTGAAAAACTGTTTTTT.

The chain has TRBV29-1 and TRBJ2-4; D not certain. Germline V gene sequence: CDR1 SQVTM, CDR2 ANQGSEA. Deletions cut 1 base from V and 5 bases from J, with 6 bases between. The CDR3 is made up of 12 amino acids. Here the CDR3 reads CSVEGSENIQYF. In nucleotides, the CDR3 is TGCAGCGTTGAAGGATCAGAAAACATTCAGTACTTC.

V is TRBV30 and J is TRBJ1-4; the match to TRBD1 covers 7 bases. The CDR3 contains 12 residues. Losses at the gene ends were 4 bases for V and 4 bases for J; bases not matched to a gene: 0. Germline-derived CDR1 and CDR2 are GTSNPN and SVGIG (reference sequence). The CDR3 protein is CAWTGGNEKLFF. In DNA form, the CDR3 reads TGTGCCTGGACAGGGGGTAATGAAAAACTGTTTTTT.